This T cell receptor (beta chain) was observed in a study of early T cells in non-severe SARS-CoV-2 infection. For the study at large: Unpaired chains resulted from sequencing bulk RNA of unsorted whole blood.

TCRdb re-called the 5' RACE reads with MiXCR, one entry per CDR3 protein. The sample contains more than 55,000 distinct CDR3 sequences, roughly an eighth of which appear only once. The V and J ends lost 0 bases and 4 bases respectively, with 16 bases between them. Germline CDR1 is DFQATT and CDR2 is SNEGSKA (reference sequence). CDR3 size: 16 residues. Of note for this clonotype: Its cognate antigen is unknown.

General study results and limits: Matches to VDJdb favored anti-spike CD8 responses and missed private and CD4 specificities.

This receptor was obtained from an adult who was a healthcare worker with PCR-confirmed SARS-CoV-2 infection or an uninfected control (not recorded which). The chain recombines TRBV20-1 with TRBJ2-1; perhaps TRBD2 as D (5 bases). Input material: whole blood. The CDR3 loop reads CSARDRRTPLYNEQFF. For the CDR3, the DNA is TGCAGTGCTAGAGATAGGAGGACTCCCCTTTACAATGAGCAGTTCTTC.